The source of this T cell receptor (beta chain) is a study of regulatory T cells in long-lasting Graves disease (dated by TCRdb to the early 2020s). Background on the whole study: Antithyroid drugs had been taken for less than 3 months by newly diagnosed Graves' disease patients. Persistent Graves' disease patients were compared with newly diagnosed Graves' disease patients by peripheral blood TCR sequencing and RNA sequencing. The study was registered as a clinical trial and conducted in China. A total of 35 or so samples were covered by TCR sequencing, comprising some 13 persistent and about 20 newly diagnosed Graves' disease patients.

The time point label for this specimen denotes: newly diagnosed GD, antithyroid drugs for less than 3 months. RNA was extracted from PBMCs in TRIzol for both TCR sequencing and RNA sequencing. The diagnosis of Graves' disease followed American Thyroid Association guidelines. Patients were recruited from an endocrinology department in Xi'an, China. Each patient gave roughly 8.4 milliliters of peripheral blood, collected in an EDTA anticoagulant tube. Ficoll Paque Plus density gradient separation was used to isolate PBMCs, and no further T cell sorting was done. An Agilent 2100 Bioanalyzer and agarose gel were used to assess RNA quality, and a NanoDrop 2000 was used to measure RNA concentration. Library preparation used multiplex PCR. Sequencing was performed on an Illumina HiSeq 4000. iRepertoire HTBI primers and Arm-PCR amplification of CDR3 regions were used to construct TCR beta libraries. Before sequencing, the PCR products went through gel purification. On the study's bioinformatics: Gene usage analysis of CDR3 amino acid clonotypes relied on the approximately 60 TRBV and around 13 TRBJ segments identified across samples. COPE and FqMerger were used to merge the filtered high-quality paired reads into contigs. BLAST was used to align contigs to IMGT TRBV, TRBD and TRBJ reference genes, and CDR3 was defined according to IMGT. Clonotypes above 0.1% frequency were classified as highly expanded clones. Shannon entropy served as the measure of repertoire diversity, while the Gini coefficient captured V-J evenness. A clonotype found in more than one individual was treated as public. Through fastp at Q25 and MiXCR, TCRdb rebuilt clones from the public reads, retaining in-frame beta chains. Under each unique CDR3 protein, matching rows form one entry showing the most common genes and DNA. V and J calls and clone size were set by TCRdb, not the authors. The sample includes about 210,000 distinct CDR3 sequences, with about 19% observed a single time. 12% of the sample comes from the top ten.

Measured from the cysteine to the phenylalanine, the CDR3 is 13 residues long. The retained sequence is limited to the CDR3, 39 bases, with the frame set at the first base. V is pared back by 3 bases and J by 7 bases, with 10 bases lying between the germline termini. For CDR1 and CDR2, the germline V gene (reference sequence) lists MNHEY and SMNVEV. This clonotype was picked up many times. Its specific antigen is unknown. No base quality information exists; no much larger clone differs at one position. The paper's findings and limits, for the study overall: The small sample size was acknowledged by the authors as a limitation that may reduce accuracy. Persistent disease showed preferential use of TRBV28, TRBJ1-2 and TRBJ2-5, whereas newly diagnosed disease favored TRBV20-1 and TRBJ2-1. Only peripheral blood was studied, because thyroid tissue, the primary lesion, was inaccessible. Sequencing and analysis were restricted to the TCR beta chain. A larger number of public clonotypes was shared among persistent patients (over 2,500) than among newly diagnosed patients (roughly 1,000). Lower TCR Shannon entropy and fewer highly expanded clones were observed in persistent Graves' disease patients than in newly diagnosed patients, which suggested clonal expansion.

In addition, the sample was reused for a study of T cells in Graves' hyperthyroidism and ophthalmopathy. As noted in the second study: Graves' hyperthyroidism was defined as stable when no progression to ophthalmopathy occurred over 18 months of follow-up. Hyperthyroidism patients were aged 18 to 65 years and newly diagnosed, with disease duration of less than 2 months. The study excluded patients with uncontrolled infections, other autoimmune diseases, pregnancy or lactation. Clinical symptoms, serum thyroxine and TRAb, thyroid ultrasound, and orbital computed tomography formed the basis for the diagnoses. The TCR CDR3 was subjected to a first round of RT-PCR using the HTBI primer set and the Qiagen OneStep RT-PCR kit. Most expanded thyroid clonotypes (frequency above 0.001) were also detected in blood, a finding suggesting that blood repertoires may reflect thyroid immune responses. In cross-validation, a model built on a 13 V-J signature told ophthalmopathy apart from stable hyperthyroidism with 87.88% sensitivity and approximately 81% specificity, and in testing the same model reached 80%/75%. In validation, the model predicted progression to ophthalmopathy with just under 71% sensitivity and approximately 72% specificity, a median of approximately 6.7 months before onset. TCR V-J signatures able to tell the groups apart were searched for in a discovery cohort of more than 90 patients, of whom fewer than 45 had Graves' ophthalmopathy and 55 to 65 had stable Graves' hyperthyroidism. Prospective prediction of ophthalmopathy was tested in an independent validation cohort of approximately 19 hyperthyroidism patients and 17 patients who later progressed to ophthalmopathy. The 90 or so discovery patients were randomly split 7:3 into training and test sets. In addition, the study compared T-cell repertoires in thyroid tissue and in blood from several Graves' hyperthyroidism patients. Following sampling, methimazole starting at 30 mg daily was given to hyperthyroidism patients, and high-dose intravenous methylprednisolone was given to ophthalmopathy patients. The libraries were constructed in a second round of multiplex PCR and then size-selected and purified. Sequencing of the libraries was done on an Illumina HiSeq2000 using paired-end 100 bp reads. SOAPnuke was used to process the raw data, throwing out any read that contained adapters or uncalled bases, had a mean Phred below 15, or lacked an exact constant-primer or identifier match. COPE v1.2.5 was used to merge the high-quality paired reads, and each unique nucleotide sequence was defined as a clonotype. MiTCR v1.1 was used to align the clonotypes against IMGT TRBV, TRBD and TRBJ reference segments. The analysis included only V-J combinations with a frequency above 0.0001, which together covered roughly 99% of the repertoires. The TCS score was defined as F50 (clonal expansion) divided by E x V (chaos), with BLOSUM62-based TCRdist calculated between CDR3 peptides within each V-J. Welch's t-statistics and random forest reduced roughly 540 V-J features to 13, which were used in a naive Bayes classifier (R e1071). No statistical method was used to set the sample size in advance, and investigators knew the group allocation. The paper describes TCR Vbeta CDR3 sequencing of 130 to 150 peripheral blood samples, made up of 40 to 45 ophthalmopathy patients, roughly 80 hyperthyroidism patients and roughly 17 progressor patients.

The V and J segments used are TRBV27 and TRBJ2-1, with a tentative D gene TRBD1 over 5 matching bases. Sequenced here: peripheral blood mononuclear cells (PBMCs), sampled at new diagnosis, from a patient treated with antithyroid drugs. The receptor comes from a woman in her 30s with Graves disease. Donor details come from another sample of the same person, matched by shared clones. The CDR3 region has the sequence CASSLVGANEQFF. The base sequence is TGTGCCAGCAGTTTGGTAGGGGCGAATGAGCAGTTCTTC.